A single sample is the source of the 27 T cell receptor beta chains below, sequenced in a study of cytomegalovirus exposure and HLA in healthy donors. 13 Jbeta primers and 60 Vbeta primers were used for the PCR. Generated by immunoSEQ multiplex PCR, the TCRdb table keeps only in-frame clones and is missing some. The table shows fewer than 250,000 clones, with roughly 82% occurring only once. What was sequenced was PBMCs. The receptors here all came from a man in his forties or fifties in good health and CMV-seropositive.

This clone has only one observation. This chain uses TRBV2 with TRBJ1-5; 7 nucleotides agree with TRBD1. From germline, CDR1 is SNHLY and CDR2 FYNNEI. V was pared by 3 bases and J by 6 bases, with 8 bases of the junction left unmatched. The CDR3 is made up of 15 amino acids. CDR3 amino acids: CASSERRSGGQPQHF. CDR3 coding DNA: TGTGCCAGCAGTGAGAGGAGGTCAGGGGGTCAGCCCCAGCATTTT.

The chain joins TRBV10-2 to TRBJ1-5; the match to TRBD1 covers 11 bases. The germline gives CDR1 WSHSY, CDR2 SAAADI. The J segment lost 3 bases and the V segment lost 4 bases, leaving 2 bases of the junction unmatched. This CDR3 is 15 amino acids long. CDR3 sequence (DNA): TGCGCCAGCAGTGGGGACAGGGGGTACAATCAGCCCCAGCATTTT. It specifies CASSGDRGYNQPQHF.

J is TRBJ2-2 and V is TRBV7-6; a weak D match, TRBD2 (6 bases). Germline CDR1 reads SGHVS; CDR2 reads FNYEAQ. V gave up 6 bases and J gave up 5 bases, with 13 bases separating them. This CDR3 is built from 14 residues. CDR3 bases: TGTGCCAGCAGAAGACTAGGCGGGACCGGGGAGCTGTTTTTT. It yields the protein CASRRLGGTGELFF.

This clone was counted a few times. The V call is TRBV9, the J call TRBJ1-1; no clear D gene. V shed 0 bases and J shed 1 base, with 4 bases lying between them. This CDR3 is 13 amino acids long. Germline V gives CDR1 SGDLS, CDR2 YYNGEE. The CDR3 reads CASSVDSNTEAFF. CDR3 in DNA: TGTGCCAGCAGCGTAGACTCGAACACTGAAGCTTTCTTT.

The V and J genes are TRBV18 and TRBJ2-7, with TRBD2 matching 13 bases. J gave up 6 bases and V 0 bases, and 2 bases lay outside the gene matches. This CDR3 has 15 amino acids. CDR1 KGHSH and CDR2 LQKENI come from the germline V gene. The CDR3 loop is CASSPPGLAGSEQYF. The CDR3 DNA follows: TGTGCCAGCTCACCACCGGGACTAGCGGGGTCCGAGCAGTACTTC.

The table lists this clone with a count of one. The V and J genes are TRBV5-4 and TRBJ1-3; D might be TRBD1 (5 bases). V lost 0 bases and J lost 2, with 6 bases in between. Germline V gene lookup returns CDR1 SGHNT and CDR2 YYREEE (reference sequence). The CDR3 is 14 residues long. As DNA, the CDR3 is TGTGCCAGCAGCTTGGGGACAACTGGAAACACCATATATTTT. Translated: CASSLGTTGNTIYF.

CDR3 bases: TGTGCCAGCAGCGCCAGGGGGCTCGACGCTTCACCCCTCCACTTT. Protein product: CASSARGLDASPLHF. This chain joins TRBV7-2 and TRBJ1-6; 8 nucleotides match TRBD1. The CDR3 covers 15 residues. V dropped 5 bases and J dropped 9; count of bases not matched to a gene: 9. Germline V gene sequence: CDR1 SGHTA, CDR2 FQGNSA.

This chain uses TRBV6-5 with TRBJ2-3; the D gene is possibly TRBD1 (6 bases). CDR3 length equals 13 residues. Looked up from germline, CDR1 is MNHEY and CDR2 is SVGAGI. V was shortened by 5 bases and J by 6 bases, with 12 bases between the two germline ends. The CDR3 DNA reads as TGTGCCAGCAGTCGACAGGTTACGGATACGCAGTATTTT. It encodes CASSRQVTDTQYF.

V usage is TRBV2 and J usage is TRBJ1-2; D perhaps matches TRBD1 (5 bases). Looked up from germline, CDR1 is SNHLY and CDR2 is FYNNEI. The CDR3 totals 13 residues. The germline V and J ends were trimmed by 3 bases and 0 bases, with 5 bases remaining between them. In nucleotides, the CDR3 is TGTGCCAGCAGTGACAGGGCTAACTATGGCTACACCTTC. It yields the protein CASSDRANYGYTF.

CDR3 nucleotides: TGCAGCGGTGGGGGCAACTATGGCTACACCTTC. Protein product: CSGGGNYGYTF. The gene calls are TRBV29-1 and TRBJ1-2, with D maybe TRBD1 (6 bases). Germline CDR1 and CDR2: SQVTM and ANQGSEA. The CDR3 totals 11 residues. Deletions cut 7 bases from V and 2 bases from J, with 8 bases between.

This clone was observed a single time. V usage is TRBV29-1 and J usage is TRBJ1-5; TRBD1 agrees at 10 bases. V dropped 4 bases and J dropped 6; count of bases not matched to a gene: 6. Germline CDR1 is SQVTM and CDR2 is ANQGSEA. This CDR3 comprises 14 residues. In DNA, the CDR3 is TGCAGCGTTGCGACAGGGGGCTCTAGTCAGCCCCAGCATTTT. Translation gives CSVATGGSSQPQHF.

This clone was recorded a few times. The chain uses TRBV20-1 and TRBJ1-1; D is unresolved. The CDR3 totals 11 residues. V gave up 1 base and J gave up 11 bases, with 11 bases separating them. Germline CDR1 is DFQATT and CDR2 is SNEGSKA (reference sequence). The CDR3 sequence: CSARGARAAFF. The CDR3 DNA follows: TGCAGTGCTAGAGGCGCCCGAGCCGCTTTCTTT.

This chain uses TRBV6-6 with TRBJ2-7, with D possibly TRBD2 on 6 matching bases. The V end was cut by 5 bases, the J end by 4 bases, with 12 bases between. Germline-derived CDR1 and CDR2 are MNHNY and SVGAGI (reference sequence). The CDR3 runs 13 residues. The CDR3 protein is CASSSTGTYEQYV. CDR3 coding DNA: TGTGCCAGCAGTAGTACCGGGACTTACGAGCAGTACGTC.

For this clone: This specimen includes other DNA sequences encoding the same CDR3. This chain joins TRBV4-1 and TRBJ1-5; D is perhaps TRBD1 (6 bases). The CDR3 loop spans 17 amino acids. Trimming pared 0 bases from V and 2 bases from J, leaving 14 bases between. The V gene's germline CDR1 is MGHRA and CDR2 YSYEKL. The CDR3 is CASSQDPTGLGNQPQHF. CDR3 DNA: TGCGCCAGCAGCCAAGATCCAACAGGGCTGGGCAATCAGCCCCAGCATTTT.

The chain recombines TRBV13 with TRBJ1-1; TRBD1 agrees at 9 bases. CDR3 length equals 16 residues. J was trimmed by 4 bases and V by 5 bases; bases with no gene match: 11. Per the germline V gene, CDR1 is PRHDT and CDR2 is FYEKMQ (reference sequence). In DNA, the CDR3 is TGTGCCAGCAGCCCAAAGGGACAGGGCATCCTCACTGAAGCTTTCTTT. Translated: CASSPKGQGILTEAFF.

The chain recombines TRBV29-1 with TRBJ1-5, with a tentative D call TRBD1 (5 bases). Trimming shortened V by 6 bases and J by 3 bases, and 15 bases separated the two germline ends. CDR3 length: 14 amino acids. Germline assignment: CDR1 SQVTM and CDR2 ANQGSEA. CDR3 loop: CSVQQGTNNQPQHF. The CDR3, as DNA: TGCAGCGTACAGCAGGGTACTAACAATCAGCCCCAGCATTTT.

J is TRBJ2-4 and V is TRBV5-8; 8 positions match TRBD1. The V segment lost 0 bases and the J segment 0 bases; nucleotides outside the gene matches: 11. The CDR3 has 19 amino acids. Germline CDR1 reads SGHTS; CDR2 reads YDEGEE. CDR3 bases: TGTGCCAGCAGCTTGGCCGGGACAGGTCTTAGATTAGCCAAAAACATTCAGTACTTC. This sequence encodes CASSLAGTGLRLAKNIQYF.

V usage is TRBV5-3 and J usage is TRBJ2-1, with TRBD2 as a possible D gene (5 bases). TRBV5-3 is noted as an ORF with a role that remains uncertain. This CDR3 comprises 16 residues. V was shortened by 4 bases and J by 5 bases, with 19 bases between the two germline ends. CDR3 nucleotide sequence: TGTGCCAGAAGCCAAACCATTTCCCTGCGGGACAATGAGCAGTTCTTC. It encodes CARSQTISLRDNEQFF.

The CDR3 DNA is TGTGCCAGTAGTATAAACCGACAGGGCACAAACACCATATATTTT. Translated, it gives CASSINRQGTNTIYF. The chain combines TRBV19 with TRBJ1-3; 7 positions match TRBD1. This CDR3 has 15 residues. The V and J ends lost 2 bases and 6 bases, in that order; junction bases with no gene match: 7. Germline V gives CDR1 LNHDA, CDR2 SQIVND (reference sequence).

This clone has a handful of counts. The chain uses TRBV5-6 and TRBJ1-1, with TRBD1 matching 8 bases. The CDR3 spans 13 residues. CDR1 SGHDT and CDR2 YYEEEE come from the germline V gene. J gave up 11 bases and V 5 bases, and 11 bases lay outside the gene matches. This chain's CDR3 is CASRKTGAVGAFF. DNA of the CDR3: TGTGCCAGCAGAAAGACAGGGGCGGTAGGCGCTTTCTTT.

This chain uses TRBV7-9 with TRBJ1-1; D ambiguous. The CDR3 is 14 residues long. Germline V CDR1 and CDR2: SEHNR, FQNEAQ (reference sequence). V was clipped by 2 bases and J by 6 bases, with 13 bases between them. Written as DNA, the CDR3 is TGTGCCAGCAGCTTAATAGAGTTTTCGGCTGAAGCTTTCTTT. Protein product: CASSLIEFSAEAFF.

V is TRBV29-1 and J is TRBJ2-3; the D is unclear. The CDR3 has 15 residues. Germline assignment: CDR1 SQVTM and CDR2 ANQGSEA. V was clipped by 1 base and J by 0 bases, with 11 bases between them. As DNA, the CDR3 is TGCAGCGTTGAAGGAGGTAGGATTAGCACAGATACGCAGTATTTT. Its protein product is CSVEGGRISTDTQYF.

In its sample, this clone was seen once. The rearrangement links TRBV18 to TRBJ1-1, with D perhaps TRBD1 (5 bases). Germline-derived CDR1 and CDR2 are KGHSH and LQKENI. Trimming took 5 bases from V and 1 from J, leaving 8 bases between them. The CDR3 sequence is 13 residues long. The chain's CDR3 is CASSSGQNTEAFF. The CDR3 bases are TGTGCCAGCTCATCCGGACAGAACACTGAAGCTTTCTTT. The variable domain in full, completed from reference TRBV18 and TRBJ1-1, reads NAGVMQNPRHLVRRRGQEARLRCSPMKGHSHVYWYRQLPEEGLKFMVYLQKENIIDESGMPKERFSAEFPKEGPSILRIQQVVRGDSAAYFCASSSGQNTEAFFGQGTRLTVV.

The rearrangement joins TRBV7-3 to TRBJ2-6; 12 nucleotides align to TRBD2. The CDR3 has 19 amino acids. Germline trimming cut 5 bases from V and 0 bases from J; bases unmatched to any gene: 8. Germline assignment: CDR1 SGHTA and CDR2 FQGTGA. CDR3 sequence reads: CASSPRLAGVGSGANVLTF. CDR3 in DNA: TGTGCCAGCAGCCCTCGACTAGCGGGAGTCGGCTCTGGGGCCAACGTCCTGACTTTC.

The V gene is TRBV30, the J gene TRBJ1-4, with 9 bases identical to TRBD1. The CDR3 loop spans 16 amino acids. Germline V CDR1 and CDR2: GTSNPN, SVGIG (reference sequence). Trimming at V came to 1 base and at J to 0 bases, leaving 3 bases not matched to a gene. The CDR3 loop is CAWSAYRGPTNEKLFF. In DNA form, the CDR3 reads TGTGCCTGGAGTGCTTACAGGGGGCCAACTAATGAAAAACTGTTTTTT.

This clone showed up just once. The V call is TRBV19, the J call TRBJ2-4; no firm D call. Germline assignment: CDR1 LNHDA and CDR2 SQIVND (reference sequence). Trimming pared 9 bases from V and 1 base from J, leaving 10 bases between. The CDR3 has 13 amino acids. The CDR3 loop is CASSDGAKNIQYF. The CDR3 region has the DNA TGTGCCAGCTCCGACGGGGCCAAAAACATTCAGTACTTC.

The V gene is TRBV30, the J gene TRBJ2-3; tentative D call: TRBD1 (5 bases). Looked up from germline, CDR1 is GTSNPN and CDR2 is SVGIG (reference sequence). Trimming pared 1 base from V and 0 bases from J, leaving 8 bases between. This CDR3 has 14 amino acids. The chain's CDR3 is CAWSGGGSTDTQYF. For the CDR3, the DNA is TGTGCCTGGAGTGGGGGCGGAAGCACAGATACGCAGTATTTT.